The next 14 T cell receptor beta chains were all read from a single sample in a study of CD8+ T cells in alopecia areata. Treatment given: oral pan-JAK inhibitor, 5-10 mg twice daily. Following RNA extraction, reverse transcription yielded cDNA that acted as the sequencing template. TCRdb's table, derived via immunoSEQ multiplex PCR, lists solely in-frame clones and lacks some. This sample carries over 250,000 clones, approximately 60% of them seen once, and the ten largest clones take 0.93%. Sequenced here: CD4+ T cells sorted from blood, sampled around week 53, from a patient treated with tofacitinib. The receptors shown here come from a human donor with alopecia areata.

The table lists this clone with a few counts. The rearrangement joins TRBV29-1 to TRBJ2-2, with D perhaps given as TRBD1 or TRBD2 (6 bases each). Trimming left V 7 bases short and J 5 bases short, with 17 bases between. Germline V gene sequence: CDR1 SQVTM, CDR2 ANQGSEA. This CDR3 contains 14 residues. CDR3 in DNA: TGCAGCGCCGAAAGGGGGGTCAGGACCGGGGAGCTGTTTTTT. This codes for CSAERGVRTGELFF.

The DNA of the CDR3 is TGTGCCAGCACGAATGGACACAATCAGCCCCAGCATTTT. It codes for CASTNGHNQPQHF. The gene calls are TRBV6-1 and TRBJ1-5, with D perhaps matching TRBD1 (5 bases). V was trimmed by 7 bases and J by 3 bases, leaving 10 bases between them. There are 13 residues in the CDR3. The germline V gene encodes CDR1 MNHNS and CDR2 SASEGT.

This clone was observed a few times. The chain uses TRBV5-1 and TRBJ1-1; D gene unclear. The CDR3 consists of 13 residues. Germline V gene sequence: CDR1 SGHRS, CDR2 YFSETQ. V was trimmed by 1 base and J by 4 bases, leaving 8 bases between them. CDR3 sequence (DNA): TGCGCCAGCAGCTTGTTGGGGAGCACTGAAGCTTTCTTT. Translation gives CASSLLGSTEAFF.

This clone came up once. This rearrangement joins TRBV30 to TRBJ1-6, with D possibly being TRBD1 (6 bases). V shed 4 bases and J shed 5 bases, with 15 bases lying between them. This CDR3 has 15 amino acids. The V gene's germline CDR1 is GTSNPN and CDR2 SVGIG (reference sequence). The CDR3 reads CAWMGAGRNNSPLHF. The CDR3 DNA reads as TGTGCCTGGATGGGGGCGGGACGGAATAATTCACCCCTCCACTTT.

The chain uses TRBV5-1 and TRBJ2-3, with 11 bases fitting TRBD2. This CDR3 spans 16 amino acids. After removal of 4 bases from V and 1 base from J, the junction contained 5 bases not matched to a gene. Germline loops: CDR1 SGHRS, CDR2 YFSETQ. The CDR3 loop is CASSPGLAAGTDTQYF. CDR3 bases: TGCGCCAGCAGCCCGGGACTAGCGGCGGGCACAGATACGCAGTATTTT.

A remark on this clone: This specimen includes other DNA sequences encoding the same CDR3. The CDR3 bases are TGCGCCAGCAGCTTGGACAGGGGGACTGAAGCTTTCTTT. Its translation: CASSLDRGTEAFF. The gene calls are TRBV5-1 and TRBJ1-1; 8 bases map to TRBD1. Germline V gene data show CDR1 as SGHRS and CDR2 as YFSETQ. The CDR3 totals 13 residues. The V segment lost 0 bases and the J segment 5 bases; nucleotides outside the gene matches: 0.

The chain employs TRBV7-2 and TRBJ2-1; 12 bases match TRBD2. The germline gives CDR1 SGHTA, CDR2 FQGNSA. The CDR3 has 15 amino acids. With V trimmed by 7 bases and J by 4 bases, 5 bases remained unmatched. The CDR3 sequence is CASTRTSGAYNEQFF. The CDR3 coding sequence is TGTGCCAGCACCCGGACTAGCGGGGCTTACAATGAGCAGTTCTTC.

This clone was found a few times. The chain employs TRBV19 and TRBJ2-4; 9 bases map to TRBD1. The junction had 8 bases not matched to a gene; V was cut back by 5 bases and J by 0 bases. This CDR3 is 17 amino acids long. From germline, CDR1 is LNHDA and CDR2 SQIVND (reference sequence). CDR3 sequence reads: CASSLGQGTIAKNIQYF. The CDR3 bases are TGTGCCAGTAGTCTGGGACAGGGAACGATAGCCAAAAACATTCAGTACTTC.

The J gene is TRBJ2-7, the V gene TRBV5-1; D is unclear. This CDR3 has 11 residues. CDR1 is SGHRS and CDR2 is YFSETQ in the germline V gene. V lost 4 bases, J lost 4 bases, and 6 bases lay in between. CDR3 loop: CASSREYEQYF. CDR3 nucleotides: TGCGCCAGCAGCAGGGAATACGAGCAGTACTTC.

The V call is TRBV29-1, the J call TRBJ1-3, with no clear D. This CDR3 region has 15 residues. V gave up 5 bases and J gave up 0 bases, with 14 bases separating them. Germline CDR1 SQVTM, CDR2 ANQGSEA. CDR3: CSVHTHRSSGNTIYF. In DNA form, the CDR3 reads TGCAGCGTTCACACGCACCGCTCCTCTGGAAACACCATATATTTT.

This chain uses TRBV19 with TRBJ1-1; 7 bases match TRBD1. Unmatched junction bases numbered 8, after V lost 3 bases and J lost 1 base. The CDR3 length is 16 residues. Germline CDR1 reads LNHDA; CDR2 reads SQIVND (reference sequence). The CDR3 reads CASSIPYTGENTEAFF. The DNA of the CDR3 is TGTGCCAGTAGTATCCCATATACAGGGGAGAACACTGAAGCTTTCTTT.

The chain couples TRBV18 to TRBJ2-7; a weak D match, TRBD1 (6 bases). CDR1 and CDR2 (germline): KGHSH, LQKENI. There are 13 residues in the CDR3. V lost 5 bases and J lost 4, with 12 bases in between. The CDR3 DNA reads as TGTGCCAGCTCAGTTAAACAGGGATACGAGCAGTACTTC. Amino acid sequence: CASSVKQGYEQYF.

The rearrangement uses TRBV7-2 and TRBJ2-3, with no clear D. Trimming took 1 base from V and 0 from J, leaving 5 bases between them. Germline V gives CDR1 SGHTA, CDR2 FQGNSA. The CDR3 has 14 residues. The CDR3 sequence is CASSLDHSTDTQYF. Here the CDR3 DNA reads TGTGCCAGCAGCTTAGACCACAGCACAGATACGCAGTATTTT.

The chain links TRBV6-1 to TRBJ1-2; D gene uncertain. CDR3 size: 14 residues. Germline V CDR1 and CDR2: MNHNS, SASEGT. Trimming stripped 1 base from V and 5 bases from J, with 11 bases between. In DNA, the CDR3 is TGTGCCAGCAGTGAAGGGCCAGGAACGTATGGCTACACCTTC. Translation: CASSEGPGTYGYTF.